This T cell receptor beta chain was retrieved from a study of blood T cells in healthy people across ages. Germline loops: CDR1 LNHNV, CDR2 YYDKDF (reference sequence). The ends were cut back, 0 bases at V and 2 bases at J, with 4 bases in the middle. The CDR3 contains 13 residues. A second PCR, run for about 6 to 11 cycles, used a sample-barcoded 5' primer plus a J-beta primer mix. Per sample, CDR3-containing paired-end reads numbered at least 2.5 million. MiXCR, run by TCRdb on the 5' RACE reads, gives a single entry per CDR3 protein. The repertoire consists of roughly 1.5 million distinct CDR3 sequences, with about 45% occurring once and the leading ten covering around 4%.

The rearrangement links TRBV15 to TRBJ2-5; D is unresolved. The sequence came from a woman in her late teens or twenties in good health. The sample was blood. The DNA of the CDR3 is TGTGCCACCAGCAGAGATGTGCAAGAGACCCAGTACTTC. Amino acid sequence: CATSRDVQETQYF.